This record concerns one T cell receptor beta chain sequence. Its antigen is not identified. Random-hexamer reverse transcription was applied to roughly 0.45 to 1 ug RNA. An immunoSEQ multiplex PCR generated amplified TCR beta CDR3 products spanning 54 Vbeta and 13 Jbeta. TCRdb processed the immunoSEQ multiplex PCR reads anew with MiXCR; each CDR3 protein has one entry. The repertoire holds 85,000 to 120,000 distinct CDR3 sequences, with 94% as singletons. Between the trimmed V and J ends, which lost 7 bases and 7 bases, there was a span of 22 bases. This CDR3 has 15 amino acids. Germline V CDR1 and CDR2: SEHNR, FQNEAQ (reference sequence). The recently defined diagnostic criteria for definite or probable disease were met by the Susac syndrome patients. These data belong to a study of CD8 T cells in Susac syndrome. Study overall: Patients with Susac syndrome were therapy-naive, taking corticosteroids, with some also receiving intravenous immunoglobulin, or taking intravenous immunoglobulin alone at the time their blood was drawn. Points from the study as a whole: Detection of Susac-specific public clones gave some 17 in total CD8+ repertoires and several in CD8+ TEMRA repertoires.

Sequenced input: CD8+ T cells from PBMCs. The chain is built from TRBV7-9 and TRBJ2-5; maybe TRBD1 (7 bases). This receptor was taken from a human donor with Susac syndrome. The DNA of the CDR3 is TGTGCCAGCACCGCCGGGGGACAGCAAAGGTGGACCCAGTACTTC. It codes for CASTAGGQQRWTQYF. Complete variable domain (other parts from reference TRBV7-9 and TRBJ2-5): DTGVSQNPRHKITKRGQNVTFRCDPISEHNRLYWYRQTLGQGPEFLTYFQNEAQLEKSRLLSDRFSAERPKGSFSTLEIQRTEQGDSAMYLCASTAGGQQRWTQYFGPGTRLLVL.